A selection of T cell receptor beta chains follows, all from one sample in a study of blood T cell repertoires in COVID-19. Generated by immunoSEQ multiplex PCR, the TCRdb table keeps only in-frame clones and is missing some. The table lists 19,000 or so clones, about 80% of them singletons. Sequenced input: peripheral blood. All receptors come from a human donor in a cohort sampled during active COVID-19. Both conserved end residues are trimmed from each CDR3. Fields, in order: V gene, CDR3 protein.

TRBV19,ASSIVTDEKLF
TRBV5-1,ASSETEGWGEAF
TRBV4-1,ASSQDPIGGGTDTQY
TRBV11-2,ASSLPIAAGELF
TRBV6-6,ASSYPESGTPLH
TRBV2,ASSLAGGRGNIQY
TRBV5-5,ASSPGTDNYGYT
TRBV4-1,ASSHTSGTGSYGYT
TRBV19,ASTSSVTGELF
TRBV15,ATSRDRLQGRVEQY
TRBV11-2,ASTPLNAYLSRGLTEAF
TRBV2,ASSEGRVGGQPQH
TRBV28,ASNTGGGTYNEQF
TRBV5-3,ARSPDRGPSTDTQY
TRBV19,ASSPTGLGTQY
TRBV5-6,ASSLSRTDQETQY
TRBV28,ASSSPAGYRSEAF
TRBV5-1,ASSFGTGQDTQY
TRBV3-1/TRBV3-2,ASSQRGGQGVTEAF
TRBV6-2/TRBV6-3,ASSYRLAGADEQF
TRBV28,ASSSYTLGQVSPNTEAF
TRBV6-5,ASSGQLNEKLF
TRBV30,AWSVRGLGEAF
TRBV5-1,ASSLTGLNQPQH
TRBV12-3/TRBV12-4,ASGPQYQPQH
TRBV5-5,ASSLEPGTGAFGNTIY
TRBV7-9,ASSLRQGANTEAF
TRBV19,ASSIARGTDTQY